This T cell receptor beta chain came from a study of OX40 agonist ivuxolimab in advanced cancers. At the level of the study: Patients' therapy was ivuxolimab, an antibody that acts as an agonist of OX40 (CD134).

V lost 4 bases and J lost 5, with 13 bases in between. The length of the CDR3 is 13 residues. Germline CDR1 and CDR2: SGHNT and YYREEE (reference sequence). Blood sampling was done at baseline, cycle 4 day 1, and cycle 7 day 1. Only in-frame clones appear in the TCRdb table, and some are missing; sequencing was by immunoSEQ multiplex PCR. The sample includes more than 65,000 clones, roughly 82% of them seen just once. The sequencing used CD4+ or CD8+ T cells sorted from blood, collected in a trial of the OX40 agonist ivuxolimab. V usage is TRBV5-4 and J usage is TRBJ2-7; no firm D call. The source is an adult with an advanced solid tumor such as melanoma, head and neck, liver or kidney cancer. For the CDR3, the DNA is TGTGCCAGCAGCCAGCAGGAGCTTGACGAGCAGTACTTC. Encoded protein: CASSQQELDEQYF.